These 24 T cell receptor beta chains were all obtained from the same sample, sequenced in a study of blood T cell repertoires in COVID-19. The repertoire was sequenced with immunoSEQ multiplex PCR; TCRdb's copy has only in-frame clones and lacks some. The sample lists roughly 250,000 clones, approximately 83% occurring once. Sequencing was carried out using PBMCs or T cells enriched from blood (not recorded which). All receptors come from a woman in her thirties who had recovered from COVID-19.

The genes are TRBV28 and TRBJ1-2, with 8 bases that match TRBD1. The germline V gene encodes CDR1 MDHEN and CDR2 SYDVKM. The CDR3 is 17 amino acids. V trimming: 3 bases; J trimming: 7 bases; junction bases outside the gene matches: 16. CDR3 residues: CASSLYPGQAALVGYTF. The CDR3 DNA reads TGTGCCAGCAGTTTGTACCCGGGACAGGCGGCCTTGGTTGGCTACACCTTC.

V gene TRBV2 combines with J gene TRBJ1-1; perhaps TRBD1 as D (6 bases). Trimming pared 1 base from V and 3 bases from J, leaving 12 bases between. The CDR3 is 15 amino acids. Germline V gene sequence: CDR1 SNHLY, CDR2 FYNNEI. As DNA, the CDR3 is TGTGCCAGCAGTGAAGTTGAAGGGGGATACACTGAAGCTTTCTTT. Encoded protein: CASSEVEGGYTEAFF.

The chain employs TRBV25-1 and TRBJ2-4; 7 bases are shared with TRBD2. Germline-derived CDR1 and CDR2 are MGHDK and SYGVNS. CDR3 size: 18 residues. With V trimmed by 4 bases and J by 0 bases, 12 bases remained unmatched. The CDR3 here is CASSGTAGNDLAKNIQYF. DNA for the CDR3: TGTGCCAGCAGTGGTACAGCGGGGAACGACCTAGCCAAAAACATTCAGTACTTC. Full variable domain (remainder filled in from reference TRBV25-1 and TRBJ2-4): EADIYQTPRYLVIGTGKKITLECSQTMGHDKMYWYQQDPGMELHLIHYSYGVNSTEKGDLSSESTVSRIRTEHFPLTLESARPSHTSQYLCASSGTAGNDLAKNIQYFGAGTRLSVL.

This clone was seen at least ten times. The gene calls are TRBV15 and TRBJ1-2; D ambiguous. Germline V gene sequence: CDR1 LNHNV, CDR2 YYDKDF (reference sequence). The CDR3 is 13 residues long. V was trimmed by 1 base and J by 7 bases, leaving 10 bases between them. CDR3 loop: CATSRGDEGGYTF. The CDR3 DNA reads as TGTGCCACCAGCAGAGGGGATGAGGGTGGCTACACCTTC.

This sequence joins TRBV6-5 and TRBJ2-1, with D possibly matching TRBD2 (6 bases). Germline CDR1 reads MNHEY; CDR2 reads SVGAGI. The CDR3 runs to 14 residues. The V and J ends lost 6 bases and 1 base respectively, with 10 bases between them. Here the CDR3 reads CASRDYRSYNEQFF. CDR3 coding DNA: TGTGCCAGCAGGGACTATCGTTCCTACAATGAGCAGTTCTTC.

This clone was counted between two and nine times. In the same sample, other DNA sequences code for this CDR3. The chain has TRBV6-5 and TRBJ2-7; D may be TRBD1 (5 bases). The CDR3 sequence is 13 residues long. Germline values: CDR1 MNHEY, CDR2 SVGAGI. The V and J ends lost 0 bases and 4 bases respectively, with 7 bases between them. The DNA for the CDR3 is TGTGCCAGCAGTTACTCGGACATTTACGAGCAGTACTTC. Residues: CASSYSDIYEQYF.

The chain couples TRBV7-2 to TRBJ1-4; D is uncertain. CDR3 size: 12 residues. The V end lost 3 bases, the J end lost 7 bases, and 6 bases lay between the germline ends. CDR1 and CDR2 (germline): SGHTA, FQGNSA. The CDR3 DNA reads TGTGCCAGCAGCTTTTCGTCTGAAAAACTGTTTTTT. This encodes CASSFSSEKLFF.

The J gene is TRBJ1-1, the V gene TRBV7-9; no clear D gene. In germline, CDR1 is SEHNR, CDR2 FQNEAQ (reference sequence). The CDR3 consists of 10 residues. Trimming pared 4 bases from V and 11 bases from J, leaving 8 bases between. CDR3 nucleotides: TGTGCCAGCAGCTCACACATTGCTTTCTTT. This gives the protein CASSSHIAFF.

The chain couples TRBV25-1 to TRBJ2-3; TRBD2 matches at 8 bases. Germline V CDR1 and CDR2: MGHDK, SYGVNS. After removal of 6 bases from V and 0 bases from J, the junction contained 8 bases not matched to a gene. CDR3 size: 16 residues. The CDR3 DNA sequence: TGTGCCAGCAGACCGAGTCGGGGGGGGAGCACAGATACGCAGTATTTT. Encoded protein: CASRPSRGGSTDTQYF.

This clone has only a few counts. This sequence joins TRBV5-1 and TRBJ1-1, with TRBD1 matching over 7 bases. CDR1 SGHRS and CDR2 YFSETQ come from the germline V gene. Unmatched junction bases numbered 9, after V lost 2 bases and J lost 5 bases. The CDR3 consists of 15 residues. The CDR3 reads CASSFTGAPGTEAFF. DNA of the CDR3: TGCGCCAGCAGCTTCACAGGGGCCCCAGGGACTGAAGCTTTCTTT.

This chain links TRBV5-1 with TRBJ2-2; 8 nucleotides line up with TRBD1. Germline-derived CDR1 and CDR2 are SGHRS and YFSETQ. The CDR3 extends over 14 amino acids. V lost 7 bases to trimming and J lost 6 bases; unmatched junction nucleotides: 8. The CDR3 bases are TGCGCCAGCGGTTGGGGACAGGTACCCGGGGAGCTGTTTTTT. Protein sequence: CASGWGQVPGELFF. Using reference TRBV5-1 and TRBJ2-2 for the parts outside the CDR3, the full variable domain is KAGVTQTPRYLIKTRGQQVTLSCSPISGHRSVSWYQQTPGQGLQFLFEYFSETQRNKGNFPGRFSGRQFSNSRSEMNVSTLELGDSALYLCASGWGQVPGELFFGEGSRLTVL.

About this clone itself: The sample has other DNA sequences that encode this CDR3 too. The chain has TRBV5-1 and TRBJ2-7; 11 bases map to TRBD1. V dropped 4 bases and J dropped 2; count of bases not matched to a gene: 2. The germline CDR1 and CDR2 sequences are SGHRS and YFSETQ. The CDR3 extends over 14 amino acids. CDR3 in DNA: TGCGCCAGCAGCCTGGGACAGGGGGCCTACGAGCAGTACTTC. Protein: CASSLGQGAYEQYF.

The chain couples TRBV27 to TRBJ2-7, with 10 bases aligning to TRBD2. Per the germline V gene, CDR1 is MNHEY and CDR2 is SMNVEV (reference sequence). The CDR3 is 15 amino acids. V gave up 4 bases and J gave up 2 bases; unmatched junction bases: 5. CDR3 nucleotide sequence: TGTGCCAGCAGTTCTCTAGCGGGAGTACCCTACGAGCAGTACTTC. The encoded protein is CASSSLAGVPYEQYF.

The V call is TRBV15, the J call TRBJ2-3; TRBD2 agrees at 8 bases. The V gene's germline CDR1 is LNHNV and CDR2 YYDKDF (reference sequence). After removal of 11 bases from V and 3 bases from J, the junction contained 10 bases not matched to a gene. This CDR3 spans 14 amino acids. CDR3 bases: TGTGCCGCTCGAGGGGGACTAGTGACAGATACGCAGTATTTT. It codes for CAARGGLVTDTQYF.

The chain uses TRBV11-2 and TRBJ2-1, with 9 bases matching TRBD1. The CDR3 covers 16 residues. Germline CDR1 is SGHAT and CDR2 is FQNNGV. J gave up 7 bases and V 4 bases, and 11 bases lay outside the gene matches. The DNA of the CDR3 is TGTGCCAGCAGCTCCTATGACAGGACAGGGGTGAATGAGCAGTTCTTC. Translated: CASSSYDRTGVNEQFF.

V and J are TRBV28 and TRBJ2-7; D uncertain. The ends were cut back, 5 bases at V and 0 bases at J, with 11 bases in the middle. Germline V gene lookup returns CDR1 MDHEN and CDR2 SYDVKM. The CDR3 spans 14 residues. The CDR3 loop is CASSLERYSYEQYF. For the CDR3, the DNA is TGTGCCAGCAGTCTCGAACGGTACTCCTACGAGCAGTACTTC.

The chain employs TRBV2 and TRBJ1-3; D perhaps matches TRBD1 (5 bases). The CDR3 extends over 16 amino acids. Trimming left V 7 bases short and J 3 bases short, with 19 bases between. Germline V gives CDR1 SNHLY, CDR2 FYNNEI. CDR3 protein: CASIDRSGWRGNTIYF. DNA for the CDR3: TGTGCCAGCATTGATCGGTCAGGGTGGCGTGGAAACACCATATATTTT.

The V and J genes are TRBV10-2 and TRBJ2-7; D possibly corresponds to TRBD1 (5 bases). Germline V gene sequence: CDR1 WSHSY, CDR2 SAAADI. Trimming removed 7 bases at V and 4 bases at J, with 17 bases between. The CDR3 sequence is 14 residues long. CDR3 amino acids: CASKAGKRGYEQYF. Written as DNA, the CDR3 is TGCGCCAGCAAGGCAGGCAAAAGGGGATACGAGCAGTACTTC.

This clone came up a few times. The rearrangement joins TRBV3-1 (or the pseudogene TRBV3-2) to TRBJ2-3; D perhaps matches TRBD2 (6 bases). Per germline, CDR1 LGHDT and CDR2 YNNKEL (reference sequence). V was clipped by 1 base and J by 3 bases, with 14 bases between them. CDR3 length: 16 amino acids. DNA of the CDR3: TGTGCCAGCAGCCAAGTTACGGGAGCTTGGACAGATACGCAGTATTTT. Protein sequence: CASSQVTGAWTDTQYF.

This clone has more than one count but fewer than ten. The chain recombines TRBV4-1 with TRBJ2-7, with TRBD2 identical over 10 bases. Germline assignment: CDR1 MGHRA and CDR2 YSYEKL. V was clipped by 5 bases and J by 4 bases; unmatched bases: 11. This CDR3 contains 16 residues. The chain's CDR3 is CASSSWPSGSFYEQYF. The CDR3 DNA is TGCGCCAGCAGCTCTTGGCCTAGCGGGAGTTTTTACGAGCAGTACTTC.

The sample holds a few counts of this clone. The chain combines TRBV7-6 with TRBJ2-3; 8 nucleotides align to TRBD2. Looked up from germline, CDR1 is SGHVS and CDR2 is FNYEAQ. V trimming: 1 base; J trimming: 1 base; junction bases outside the gene matches: 10. This CDR3 has 18 amino acids. CDR3: CASSLGPLRGVGTDTQYF. In DNA, the CDR3 is TGTGCCAGCAGCTTAGGCCCCCTGCGGGGGGTAGGCACAGATACGCAGTATTTT.

This chain links TRBV28 with TRBJ1-6; 7 bases align to TRBD1. The CDR3 contains 15 residues. The V and J ends lost 2 bases and 5 bases, in that order; junction bases with no gene match: 3. Germline CDR1 and CDR2: MDHEN and SYDVKM. The CDR3 DNA is TGTGCCAGCAGTTTACAGGGGGTGCATAATTCACCCCTCCACTTT. This encodes CASSLQGVHNSPLHF.

V is TRBV29-1 and J is TRBJ2-1, with 12 bases matching TRBD2. J gave up 9 bases and V 4 bases, and 10 bases lay outside the gene matches. The CDR3 spans 15 residues. Germline V gives CDR1 SQVTM, CDR2 ANQGSEA. This CDR3 is CSVVRLAGGPGEQFF. The DNA for the CDR3 is TGCAGCGTTGTACGTCTAGCGGGAGGGCCGGGTGAGCAGTTCTTC.

The CDR3 sequence: CASSLVVGQASNYGYTF. The CDR3 DNA follows: TGTGCCAGCAGCTTAGTGGTCGGACAGGCGTCTAACTATGGCTACACCTTC. The chain has TRBV7-9 and TRBJ1-2, with 7 nucleotides matching TRBD1. CDR1 is SEHNR and CDR2 is FQNEAQ in the germline V gene (reference sequence). This CDR3 contains 17 residues. The V gene end was trimmed by 1 base and the J gene end by 0 bases; junction bases not matched to a gene: 8. The full variable domain, with the rest looked up from reference TRBV7-9 and TRBJ1-2, is DTGVSQNPRHKITKRGQNVTFRCDPISEHNRLYWYRQTLGQGPEFLTYFQNEAQLEKSRLLSDRFSAERPKGSFSTLEIQRTEQGDSAMYLCASSLVVGQASNYGYTFGSGTRLTVV.